This record concerns one T cell receptor (beta chain) sequence. Its matching antigen is unknown. This specimen comes from a study of T-cell reconstitution after alpha-beta-depleted transplantation in children. Preparation of the TCRbeta library involved a method that used unique molecular identifiers. One entry per CDR3 protein, called by TCRdb with MiXCR from the PCR reads. Of hundreds of thousands of distinct CDR3 sequences in the sample, approximately 13% were seen once. Study outcomes and limitations: The origin of alpha-beta T cells about two months after transplant was reportedly several hundred expanded graft clones.

The sequence derives from a male patient younger than 18 who had a stem cell transplant for acute myeloid leukemia, so the T cells may come from the graft donor. The material was PBMCs, mostly from graft donor cells, obtained 360 days after TCRalphabeta/CD19-depleted stem cell transplant.

The CDR3 here is CASPGLGEGRETQYF. CDR3 bases: TGTGCCAGCCCTGGTCTGGGGGAGGGCCGGGAGACCCAGTACTTC. This chain joins TRBV28 and TRBJ2-5; 7 bases match TRBD2. J was trimmed by 5 bases and V by 8 bases; bases with no gene match: 14. The CDR3 contains 15 residues. Germline CDR1 and CDR2: MDHEN and SYDVKM.